Included here is one T cell receptor (beta chain) sequence, with context. Assay used: immunoSEQ multiplex PCR; TCRdb lists only in-frame clones, some missing. The repertoire includes 25,000 to 35,000 clones, more than 70% of them detected once, and approximately 4.5% sits in the top ten. The data originate from a study of radiotherapy plus CTLA-4 blockade in lung cancer. Looked up from germline, CDR1 is SGHRS and CDR2 is YFSETQ. The trim removed 0 bases at V and 1 base at J, leaving 2 bases unmatched. This CDR3 region has 15 residues. The clonotype was recovered from a human donor with non-small cell lung cancer whose response to radiotherapy plus ipilimumab could not be evaluated. The J gene is TRBJ1-1, the V gene TRBV5-1; 8 positions agree with TRBD1. The starting material was peripheral blood, obtained from a patient treated with radiotherapy plus ipilimumab. CDR3 DNA sequence: TGCGCCAGCAGCTTGGACGGACAGGGGAACACTGAAGCTTTCTTT. Encoded protein: CASSLDGQGNTEAFF.